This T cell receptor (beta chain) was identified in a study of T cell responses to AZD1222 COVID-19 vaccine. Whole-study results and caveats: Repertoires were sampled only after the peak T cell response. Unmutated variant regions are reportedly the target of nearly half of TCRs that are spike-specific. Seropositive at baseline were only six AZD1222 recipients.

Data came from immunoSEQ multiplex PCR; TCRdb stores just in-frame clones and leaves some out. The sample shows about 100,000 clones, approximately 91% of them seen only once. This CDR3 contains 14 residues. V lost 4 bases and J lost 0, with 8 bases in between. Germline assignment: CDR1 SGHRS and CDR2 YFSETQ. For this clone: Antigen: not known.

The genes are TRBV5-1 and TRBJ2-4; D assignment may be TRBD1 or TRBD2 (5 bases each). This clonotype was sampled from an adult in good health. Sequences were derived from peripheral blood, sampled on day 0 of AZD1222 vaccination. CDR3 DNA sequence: TGCGCCAGCAGCGGGACCGTAGCCAAAAACATTCAGTACTTC. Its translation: CASSGTVAKNIQYF.